The rows below give T cell receptor beta chains drawn from one sample of a study of post-analysis software for immune sequencing data. MiXCR, applied by TCRdb to the PCR reads, yields one record per CDR3 protein. The sample has some 690,000 distinct CDR3 sequences; less than 35% are singletons. Sequenced input: blood. All receptors come from a girl between 5 and 17 years old with multiple sclerosis. Each CDR3 is given with its conserved first and last residue. D genes are given only for firm matches. Size tells how often a clone was seen (once, few, many) or the class of an expanded clone, and some rows leave it out.

J gene: TRBJ2-1; V gene: TRBV7-2; clone size: NA; D gene: TRBD2; CDR3 protein: CASRGLATRETQFF; CDR3 DNA: TGTGCCAGCAGAGGACTAGCGACGAGGGAGACCCAGTTCTTC
J gene: TRBJ2-3; V gene: TRBV5-1; clone size: few; D gene: NA; CDR3 protein: CASSPVAQPPARDTQYF; CDR3 DNA: TGCGCCAGCAGCCCGGTGGCCCAACCGCCCGCACGTGATACGCAGTATTTT
J gene: TRBJ2-3; V gene: TRBV10-3; clone size: NA; D gene: TRBD2; CDR3 protein: CAIRIAGEDTQYF; CDR3 DNA: TGTGCCATCAGGATAGCGGGAGAAGATACGCAGTATTTT
J gene: TRBJ2-5; V gene: TRBV7-2; clone size: few; D gene: NA; CDR3 protein: CASSLEASAQETQYF; CDR3 DNA: TGTGCCAGCAGCTTAGAGGCTAGCGCCCAAGAGACCCAGTACTTC
J gene: TRBJ2-3; V gene: TRBV5-1; clone size: few; D gene: NA; CDR3 protein: CANSGAGPTDTQYF; CDR3 DNA: TGCGCCAACAGCGGAGCGGGCCCCACAGATACGCAGTATTTT
J gene: TRBJ1-6; V gene: TRBV7-2; clone size: NA; D gene: NA; CDR3 protein: CASSHGITGSPLHF; CDR3 DNA: TGTGCCAGCAGCCACGGAATAACGGGTTCACCCCTCCACTTT
J gene: TRBJ2-7; V gene: TRBV7-9; clone size: few; D gene: TRBD2; CDR3 protein: CASSSQREGRYEQYF; CDR3 DNA: TGTGCCAGCAGCTCTCAGCGGGAGGGCCGCTACGAGCAGTACTTC
J gene: TRBJ2-1; V gene: TRBV7-2; clone size: many; D gene: NA; CDR3 protein: CASSFVGTVYNEQFF; CDR3 DNA: TGTGCCAGCAGCTTTGTCGGGACCGTTTACAATGAGCAGTTCTTC
J gene: TRBJ2-7; V gene: TRBV12-3/TRBV12-4; clone size: few; D gene: NA; CDR3 protein: CASSLRSRAYEQYF; CDR3 DNA: TGTGCCAGCAGTTTACGGTCCAGAGCCTACGAGCAGTACTTC
J gene: TRBJ1-2; V gene: TRBV20-1; clone size: NA; D gene: NA; CDR3 protein: CSARGVGGAKGYTF; CDR3 DNA: TGCAGTGCTAGAGGCGTTGGGGGGGCAAAGGGCTACACCTTC
J gene: TRBJ2-5; V gene: TRBV7-2; clone size: NA; D gene: TRBD1; CDR3 protein: CASRRQGIEVTQYF; CDR3 DNA: TGTGCCAGCAGGAGACAGGGAATAGAGGTGACCCAGTACTTC
J gene: TRBJ2-2; V gene: TRBV10-3; clone size: NA; D gene: TRBD1; CDR3 protein: CAISEVTGVDTGELFF; CDR3 DNA: TGTGCCATCAGTGAAGTTACAGGGGTCGACACCGGGGAGCTGTTTTTT
J gene: TRBJ1-5; V gene: TRBV5-1; clone size: NA; D gene: NA; CDR3 protein: CASRGGEGHSNQPQHF; CDR3 DNA: TGCGCCAGCAGGGGTGGTGAGGGACATAGCAATCAGCCCCAGCATTTT
J gene: TRBJ1-1; V gene: TRBV18; clone size: NA; D gene: NA; CDR3 protein: CASSPRKATPNPRMNTEAFF; CDR3 DNA: TGTGCCAGCTCACCACGCAAAGCGACACCTAACCCCCGTATGAACACTGAAGCTTTCTTT
J gene: TRBJ2-7; V gene: TRBV2; clone size: few; D gene: TRBD1; CDR3 protein: CASSRQGNGEQYF; CDR3 DNA: TGTGCCAGCAGTCGACAGGGGAATGGCGAGCAGTACTTC
J gene: TRBJ2-7; V gene: TRBV25-1; clone size: once; D gene: NA; CDR3 protein: CASTDPGSSYNEQYF; CDR3 DNA: TGTGCCAGCACCGACCCCGGGAGCTCCTACAATGAGCAGTACTTC
J gene: TRBJ1-2; V gene: TRBV6-5; clone size: NA; D gene: TRBD1; CDR3 protein: CASSPGTGVSGYTF; CDR3 DNA: TGTGCCAGCAGTCCAGGGACAGGGGTTTCTGGCTACACCTTC
J gene: TRBJ2-4; V gene: TRBV20-1; clone size: NA; D gene: TRBD2; CDR3 protein: CSARGLAGGTKNIQYF; CDR3 DNA: TGCAGTGCTCGCGGACTAGCGGGAGGAACCAAAAACATTCAGTACTTC
J gene: TRBJ2-5; V gene: TRBV20-1; clone size: many; D gene: TRBD1; CDR3 protein: CSNLPGQARTQYF; CDR3 DNA: TGCAGTAATTTACCCGGACAGGCGCGGACCCAGTACTTC
J gene: TRBJ2-7; V gene: TRBV7-2; clone size: few; D gene: NA; CDR3 protein: CASSLALHRYEQYF; CDR3 DNA: TGTGCCAGCAGCTTAGCTCTCCACCGCTACGAGCAGTACTTC
J gene: TRBJ2-7; V gene: TRBV28; clone size: few; D gene: NA; CDR3 protein: CASSLSQATYEQYF; CDR3 DNA: TGTGCCAGCAGTTTATCGCAGGCCACCTACGAGCAGTACTTC
J gene: TRBJ2-5; V gene: TRBV7-2; clone size: many; D gene: NA; CDR3 protein: CASSLPRLGETQYF; CDR3 DNA: TGTGCCAGCAGCCTTCCGCGATTGGGGGAGACCCAGTACTTC
J gene: TRBJ2-1; V gene: TRBV5-1; clone size: few; D gene: NA; CDR3 protein: CASSFSTSSYNEQFF; CDR3 DNA: TGCGCCAGCAGCTTCAGCACAAGCTCCTACAATGAGCAGTTCTTC
J gene: TRBJ1-1; V gene: TRBV20-1; clone size: NA; D gene: NA; CDR3 protein: CSARPTGSEAFF; CDR3 DNA: TGCAGTGCTAGACCGACAGGTTCTGAAGCTTTCTTT
J gene: TRBJ2-1; V gene: TRBV6-2/TRBV6-3; clone size: few; D gene: TRBD2; CDR3 protein: CASGPGLAGIEQFF; CDR3 DNA: TGTGCCAGCGGACCGGGACTAGCGGGTATTGAGCAGTTCTTC
J gene: TRBJ2-5; V gene: TRBV29-1; clone size: NA; D gene: TRBD2; CDR3 protein: CSAGTSGRETQYF; CDR3 DNA: TGCAGCGCCGGGACTAGCGGGAGAGAGACCCAGTACTTC
J gene: TRBJ1-2; V gene: TRBV24-1; clone size: few; D gene: NA; CDR3 protein: CATSDPVSYGYTF; CDR3 DNA: TGTGCCACCAGTGATCCAGTAAGCTATGGCTACACCTTC
J gene: TRBJ1-1; V gene: TRBV5-5; clone size: NA; D gene: NA; CDR3 protein: CASSWVSGSGNTEAFF; CDR3 DNA: TGTGCCAGCAGCTGGGTTAGTGGCAGTGGGAACACTGAAGCTTTCTTT
J gene: TRBJ2-2; V gene: TRBV3-1; clone size: few; D gene: NA; CDR3 protein: CASSQGPGELFF; CDR3 DNA: TGTGCCAGCAGCCAAGGGCCCGGGGAGCTGTTTTTT
J gene: TRBJ2-3; V gene: TRBV6-4; clone size: NA; D gene: NA; CDR3 protein: CAPQGTRGDTQYF; CDR3 DNA: TGTGCCCCCCAAGGGACCAGAGGAGATACGCAGTATTTT
J gene: TRBJ2-1; V gene: TRBV5-1; clone size: few; D gene: TRBD2; CDR3 protein: CASSPGLAGRHEQFF; CDR3 DNA: TGCGCCAGCAGCCCGGGACTAGCGGGCCGCCATGAGCAGTTCTTC
J gene: TRBJ2-7; V gene: TRBV29-1; clone size: few; D gene: NA; CDR3 protein: CSVLLGGDEQYF; CDR3 DNA: TGCAGCGTTTTACTGGGCGGCGACGAGCAGTACTTC
J gene: TRBJ1-2; V gene: TRBV20-1; clone size: NA; D gene: NA; CDR3 protein: CSARLPGLDYGYTF; CDR3 DNA: TGCAGTGCTAGGTTACCTGGGCTGGACTATGGCTACACCTTC
J gene: TRBJ1-4; V gene: TRBV12-3/TRBV12-4; clone size: few; D gene: TRBD1; CDR3 protein: CASRPGQTNEKLFF; CDR3 DNA: TGTGCCAGCAGGCCGGGACAGACTAATGAAAAACTGTTTTTT
J gene: TRBJ2-5; V gene: TRBV20-1; clone size: NA; D gene: NA; CDR3 protein: CSARDLWAGSYNEQYF; CDR3 DNA: TGCAGTGCTAGAGATCTGTGGGCGGGATCCTACAATGAGCAGTACTTC